Following are 22 T cell receptor beta chains from one sample sequenced in a study of blood T cell repertoires in COVID-19. Some clones are missing from TCRdb's copy, which holds only in-frame ones; the method was immunoSEQ multiplex PCR. The sample has about 250,000 clones, around 88% seen once. Material for sequencing was peripheral blood. Receptors were obtained from a woman in her 30s with COVID-19, enrolled during active disease.

V and J are TRBV3-1 (or the pseudogene TRBV3-2) and TRBJ2-7, with D tentatively TRBD2 (5 bases). The V and J ends lost 3 bases and 7 bases respectively, with 7 bases between them. The CDR3 is 11 residues long. Per germline, CDR1 LGHDT and CDR2 YNNKEL (reference sequence). The CDR3 loop is CASSHRGEQYF. The CDR3 DNA is TGTGCCAGCAGCCACCGGGGTGAGCAGTACTTC.

The V gene is TRBV28, the J gene TRBJ2-7; maybe TRBD1 (5 bases). V dropped 11 bases and J dropped 4 bases, with 18 bases sitting between them. CDR1 is MDHEN and CDR2 is SYDVKM in the germline V gene. The CDR3 contains 13 residues. CDR3 nucleotides: TGTGCCCTTGTTGGGCAGGGCACATACGAGCAGTACTTC. Protein sequence: CALVGQGTYEQYF.

The rearrangement uses TRBV21-1 and TRBJ2-2; the table names TRBD2, a call not compared with the DNA. TRBV21-1 is a pseudogene locus. The CDR3 covers 18 residues. The CDR3 sequence is CAIPPGVHYSANTGELFF. CDR3 DNA: TGTGCCATCCCGCCCGGGGTACATTATTCGGCAAACACCGGGGAGCTGTTTTTT.

CDR3 nucleotides: TGTGCCAGCAGCGTTCCCGGACACGACGAGCAGTTCTTC. This codes for CASSVPGHDEQFF. V usage is TRBV5-6 and J usage is TRBJ2-1; a weak D match, TRBD1 (5 bases). V was cut by 4 bases and J by 10 bases, with 15 bases left in between. Germline V lookup: CDR1 SGHDT, CDR2 YYEEEE. CDR3 length equals 13 residues.

This chain connects TRBV4-3 to TRBJ2-1, with D perhaps matching TRBD1 or TRBD2 (12 bases each). The CDR3 runs 21 residues. Trimming stripped 4 bases from V and 6 bases from J, with 34 bases between. The germline V gene has CDR1 LGHNA and CDR2 YSLEER. This CDR3 reads CASSRYWRDRGQLAGGNEQFF. DNA of the CDR3: TGCGCCAGCAGCCGCTATTGGCGGGACAGGGGGCAACTAGCGGGAGGCAATGAGCAGTTCTTC.

V and J are TRBV2 and TRBJ2-3; D perhaps matches TRBD1 (5 bases). Trimming shortened V by 3 bases and J by 0 bases, and 10 bases separated the two germline ends. The length of the CDR3 is 15 residues. Per the germline V gene, CDR1 is SNHLY and CDR2 is FYNNEI. CDR3 nucleotides: TGTGCCAGCAGTGAGGGGCTCCAGAGCACAGATACGCAGTATTTT. This codes for CASSEGLQSTDTQYF.

This clone came up a few times. This sequence joins TRBV18 and TRBJ1-5; TRBD1 aligns across 10 bases. The V and J ends lost 5 bases and 1 base, in that order; junction bases with no gene match: 11. Germline assignment: CDR1 KGHSH and CDR2 LQKENI. This CDR3 is 18 amino acids long. CDR3 nucleotides: TGTGCCAGCTCAATCCAGCCTCCGGGACAGGGGAGCAATCAGCCCCAGCATTTT. Residues: CASSIQPPGQGSNQPQHF.

The chain carries TRBV7-2 and TRBJ2-1; 13 positions agree with TRBD2. The CDR3 has 15 residues. Trimming at V came to 4 bases and at J to 5 bases, leaving 2 bases not matched to a gene. Germline V gene lookup returns CDR1 SGHTA and CDR2 FQGNSA. The CDR3 spells CASSSGLAGDNEQFF. The CDR3 DNA reads TGTGCCAGCAGCTCCGGACTAGCGGGGGACAATGAGCAGTTCTTC.

This chain connects TRBV10-3 to TRBJ2-3, with 12 nucleotides matching TRBD2. The V segment lost 6 bases and the J segment 4 bases; nucleotides outside the gene matches: 11. Germline assignment: CDR1 ENHRY and CDR2 SYGVKD. The CDR3 covers 17 residues. The DNA of the CDR3 is TGTGCCATCAGCGGGGTTTTGGGACTAGCGGGTCCAGATACGCAGTATTTT. Translation gives CAISGVLGLAGPDTQYF.

The chain combines TRBV7-8 with TRBJ2-5; a weak D match, TRBD2 (5 bases). Germline CDR1 SGHVS, CDR2 FQNEAQ. With 5 bases removed from V and 4 bases from J, the gap between germline ends came to 17 bases. The CDR3 spans 15 residues. The CDR3 sequence: CASSPARRMGETQYF. CDR3 bases: TGTGCCAGCAGCCCGGCCAGGAGGATGGGAGAGACCCAGTACTTC. Drawing the rest from reference TRBV7-8 and TRBJ2-5, the complete variable domain is GAGVSQSPRYKVAKRGQDVALRCDPISGHVSLFWYQQALGQGPEFLTYFQNEAQLDKSGLPSDRFFAERPEGSVSTLKIQRTQQEDSAVYLCASSPARRMGETQYFGPGTRLLVL.

The CDR3 protein is CASSLEGQAYQETQYF. CDR3 coding DNA: TGTGCCAGCAGCTTAGAGGGACAGGCCTACCAAGAGACCCAGTACTTC. This chain connects TRBV7-9 to TRBJ2-5, with 8 bases matching TRBD1. The CDR3 is made up of 16 amino acids. J lost 0 bases, V lost 1 base, and 4 bases had no gene match. Germline CDR1 reads SEHNR; CDR2 reads FQNEAQ (reference sequence).

The genes are TRBV6-2 or TRBV6-3 and TRBJ2-7, with D unclear. The CDR3 has 14 amino acids. V was trimmed by 5 bases and J by 3 bases, leaving 14 bases between them. Germline V gives CDR1 MNHEY, CDR2 SVGEGT. The CDR3 bases are TGTGCCAGCAGTCGCCGAGGCAGTATCTACGAGCAGTACGTC. This encodes CASSRRGSIYEQYV.

This chain links TRBV6-5 with TRBJ1-5, with 7 bases that match TRBD1. V lost 6 bases, J lost 0 bases, and 5 bases stayed unmatched. Germline-derived CDR1 and CDR2 are MNHEY and SVGAGI. The CDR3 has 15 residues. The CDR3 protein is CASRLQGFSNQPQHF. CDR3 DNA sequence: TGTGCCAGCAGACTACAGGGGTTTAGCAATCAGCCCCAGCATTTT.

This clone was seen a few times. This chain uses TRBV4-1 with TRBJ2-3; TRBD2 is a possible D gene (6 bases). The CDR3 contains 18 residues. The V and J ends lost 0 bases and 3 bases respectively, with 19 bases between them. In germline, CDR1 is MGHRA, CDR2 YSYEKL. The CDR3 loop is CASSQDSLEGGGTDTQYF. As DNA, the CDR3 is TGCGCCAGCAGCCAAGATTCGTTAGAGGGAGGAGGGACAGATACGCAGTATTTT.

This rearrangement joins TRBV2 to TRBJ2-1, with 13 positions matching TRBD2. With V trimmed by 7 bases and J by 6 bases, 6 bases remained unmatched. The CDR3 runs to 15 residues. Germline loops: CDR1 SNHLY, CDR2 FYNNEI. The CDR3 sequence is CASIGLAGVGNEQFF. The CDR3 DNA follows: TGTGCCAGCATTGGACTAGCGGGGGTGGGCAATGAGCAGTTCTTC.

The V gene is TRBV7-2, the J gene TRBJ1-2; D perhaps matches TRBD1 (5 bases). CDR1 and CDR2 (germline): SGHTA, FQGNSA. The CDR3 loop spans 14 amino acids. Trimming left V 0 bases short and J 8 bases short, with 13 bases between. CDR3 DNA sequence: TGTGCCAGCAGCTTAGCCGCGGCAGGGTCCGGCTACACCTTC. This gives the protein CASSLAAAGSGYTF.

The chain recombines TRBV13 with TRBJ2-1; 12 bases fit TRBD2. V gave up 3 bases and J gave up 8 bases; unmatched junction bases: 11. CDR3 length equals 17 residues. CDR1 PRHDT and CDR2 FYEKMQ come from the germline V gene (reference sequence). CDR3 sequence: CASSFALRLAGDYEQFF. The CDR3 nucleotides read TGTGCCAGCAGCTTCGCACTTAGACTAGCGGGAGATTATGAGCAGTTCTTC. Full variable domain (outside the CDR3, taken from reference TRBV13 and TRBJ2-1): AAGVIQSPRHLIKEKRETATLKCYPIPRHDTVYWYQQGPGQDPQFLISFYEKMQSDKGSIPDRFSAQQFSDYHSELNMSSLELGDSALYFCASSFALRLAGDYEQFFGPGTRLTVL.

This chain joins TRBV28 and TRBJ2-7; 8 bases are shared with TRBD2. The germline gives CDR1 MDHEN, CDR2 SYDVKM. V dropped 2 bases and J dropped 3; count of bases not matched to a gene: 6. This CDR3 is 15 amino acids long. The CDR3 DNA follows: TGTGCCAGCAGTTTACTAACGGGACTAGTCTACGAGCAGTACTTC. Its protein is CASSLLTGLVYEQYF.

This chain connects TRBV21-1 to TRBJ1-1. TRBV21-1 is described as a pseudogene. This CDR3 spans 17 amino acids. CDR3 protein: CASSKSPRPIMNTEAFF. The CDR3 DNA reads as TGTGCCAGCAGCAAATCTCCTAGGCCTATCATGAACACTGAAGCTTTCTTT.

This clone was found once. The chain carries TRBV6-5 and TRBJ2-7; unclear D gene. The V end lost 6 bases, the J end lost 0 bases, and 9 bases lay between the germline ends. CDR3 length: 13 amino acids. Germline V gives CDR1 MNHEY, CDR2 SVGAGI. This chain's CDR3 is CASRLQSSYEQYF. CDR3 DNA sequence: TGTGCCAGCAGGCTACAGAGCTCCTACGAGCAGTACTTC.

V gene TRBV7-6 combines with J gene TRBJ2-7; TRBD2 agrees at 13 bases. The trim removed 5 bases at V and 2 bases at J, leaving 3 bases unmatched. This CDR3 is built from 15 residues. From germline, CDR1 is SGHVS and CDR2 FNYEAQ. DNA of the CDR3: TGTGCCAGCAGCGAGGGACTAGCGGGAACCTACGAGCAGTACGTC. It codes for CASSEGLAGTYEQYV.

The chain combines TRBV7-9 with TRBJ2-5; D possibly corresponds to TRBD2 (6 bases). Between the trimmed V and J ends, which lost 4 bases and 7 bases, there was a span of 13 bases. The CDR3 is 13 residues long. The germline V gene has CDR1 SEHNR and CDR2 FQNEAQ (reference sequence). The CDR3 bases are TGTGCCAGCAGCTCCGACCCGGGAGCGACCCAGTACTTC. This encodes CASSSDPGATQYF.